Below are 21 T cell receptor beta chains sequenced from a single sample in a study of T-cell reconstitution after alpha-beta-depleted transplantation in children. Unique molecular identifiers were used to barcode this TCRbeta library. TCRdb re-analysed the PCR reads in MiXCR, keeping a single row per CDR3 protein. The sample includes about 980,000 distinct CDR3 sequences, about 29% of them seen just once. This material consisted of PBMCs, mostly from graft donor cells, taken 360 days after TCRalphabeta/CD19-depleted stem cell transplant. Receptors originate from a boy under two years old who had a stem cell transplant for SCID, so the T cells may come from the graft donor.

This clonotype was seen only a few times. This chain joins TRBV5-1 and TRBJ2-2, with 7 positions matching TRBD1. Trimming at V came to 5 bases and at J to 5 bases, leaving 9 bases not matched to a gene. The CDR3 runs to 15 residues. Per germline, CDR1 SGHRS and CDR2 YFSETQ. CDR3 DNA sequence: TGCGCCAGCAGTTCCGGGACAGTTCGAACCGGGGAGCTGTTTTTT. Amino acids: CASSSGTVRTGELFF.

V and J are TRBV7-2 and TRBJ1-2; D might be TRBD1 (6 bases). Trimming removed 5 bases at V and 4 bases at J, with 17 bases between. Germline assignment: CDR1 SGHTA and CDR2 FQGNSA. The CDR3 has 15 residues. CDR3 protein: CASSRNSGGVYGYTF. The CDR3 DNA sequence: TGTGCCAGCAGCCGTAACTCGGGGGGCGTCTATGGCTACACCTTC.

Only a few counts were recorded for this clonotype. J is TRBJ1-5 and V is TRBV4-2; no firm D call. CDR3 size: 16 residues. Germline V gives CDR1 LGHNA, CDR2 YNFKEQ. V lost 4 bases to trimming and J lost 4 bases, with 17 bases between them. CDR3 sequence (DNA): TGTGCCAGCAGCCCGGCGTCTGGGCTGGGTAATCAGCCCCAGCATTTT. Residues: CASSPASGLGNQPQHF.

The V gene is TRBV5-1, the J gene TRBJ1-4; weak D call: TRBD1 (5 bases). This CDR3 comprises 16 residues. Germline-derived CDR1 and CDR2 are SGHRS and YFSETQ. The germline V and J ends were trimmed by 0 bases and 5 bases, with 14 bases remaining between them. The CDR3 here is CASSLEGSGYNEKLFF. The CDR3 DNA sequence: TGCGCCAGCAGCTTGGAAGGGTCAGGGTACAATGAAAAACTGTTTTTT.

This clonotype has only a few counts. The J gene is TRBJ2-1, the V gene TRBV15, with no clear D. Trimming pared 4 bases from V and 1 base from J, leaving 8 bases between. This CDR3 comprises 14 residues. Germline values: CDR1 LNHNV, CDR2 YYDKDF (reference sequence). CDR3 sequence reads: CATSNPGSYNEQFF. The CDR3 DNA follows: TGTGCCACCAGCAATCCCGGATCCTACAATGAGCAGTTCTTC. Drawing the rest from reference TRBV15 and TRBJ2-1, the complete variable domain is DAMVIQNPRYQVTQFGKPVTLSCSQTLNHNVMYWYQQKSSQAPKLLFHYYDKDFNNEADTPDNFQSRRPNTSFCFLDIRSPGLGDTAMYLCATSNPGSYNEQFFGPGTRLTVL.

CDR3 loop: CASGGSYSNQPQHF. CDR3 coding DNA: TGTGCCAGCGGTGGGAGTTATAGCAATCAGCCCCAGCATTTT. This chain uses TRBV28 with TRBJ1-5; D not certain. The CDR3 has 14 residues. Trimming removed 8 bases from V and 0 bases from J, with 11 bases in between. CDR1 is MDHEN, CDR2 SYDVKM, per germline. Full variable domain (missing parts from reference TRBV28 and TRBJ1-5): DVKVTQSSRYLVKRTGEKVFLECVQDMDHENMFWYRQDPGLGLRLIYFSYDVKMKEKGDIPEGYSVSREKKERFSLILESASTNQTSMYLCASGGSYSNQPQHFGDGTRLSIL.

This chain uses TRBV3-1 with TRBJ2-7, with TRBD2 as a possible D gene (6 bases). The V end was cut by 1 base, the J end by 1 base, with 11 bases between. This CDR3 has 15 amino acids. Germline CDR1 and CDR2: LGHDT and YNNKEL (reference sequence). CDR3 loop: CASSQGLSGSYEQYF. DNA for the CDR3: TGTGCCAGCAGCCAAGGACTTAGCGGATCCTACGAGCAGTACTTC.

This clonotype appeared a single time. This likely comes from a read error, as the CDR3 has no conserved phenylalanine or tryptophan at its end. The chain uses TRBV27 and TRBJ1-1; a possible D gene is TRBD1 (5 bases). Germline V CDR1 and CDR2: MNHEY, SMNVEV (reference sequence). The CDR3 has 13 residues. Trimming removed 4 bases at V and 4 bases at J, with 10 bases between. The CDR3 bases are TGTGCCAGCAGTTACAGGCGCGGCACTGAAGCTTTCTCT. This encodes CASSYRRGTEAFS.

This chain uses TRBV3-1 with TRBJ2-2; a possible D gene is TRBD2 (5 bases). Deletions cut 4 bases from V and 5 bases from J, with 14 bases between. This CDR3 has 15 amino acids. Germline V gives CDR1 LGHDT, CDR2 YNNKEL (reference sequence). The CDR3 DNA sequence: TGTGCCAGCAGCCTGGCGGGTGGATGGACCGGGGAGCTGTTTTTT. Translation gives CASSLAGGWTGELFF. Complete variable domain (other parts from reference TRBV3-1 and TRBJ2-2): DTAVSQTPKYLVTQMGNDKSIKCEQNLGHDTMYWYKQDSKKFLKIMFSYNNKELIINETVPNRFSPKSPDKAHLNLHINSLELGDSAVYFCASSLAGGWTGELFFGEGSRLTVL.

The CDR3 is CASSLPSSTGSGEAFF. CDR3 DNA: TGCGCCAGCAGCTTGCCCTCATCGACAGGGTCAGGAGAAGCTTTCTTT. The rearrangement uses TRBV5-1 and TRBJ1-1, with TRBD1 identical over 7 bases. V lost 1 base, J lost 8 bases, and 14 bases stayed unmatched. The CDR3 length is 16 residues. The germline V gene has CDR1 SGHRS and CDR2 YFSETQ. The full variable domain, completed using reference TRBV5-1 and TRBJ1-1, is KAGVTQTPRYLIKTRGQQVTLSCSPISGHRSVSWYQQTPGQGLQFLFEYFSETQRNKGNFPGRFSGRQFSNSRSEMNVSTLELGDSALYLCASSLPSSTGSGEAFFGQGTRLTVV.

This clonotype was counted a few times. The chain carries TRBV12-3 or TRBV12-4 and TRBJ1-2; the D is unclear. Trimming removed 3 bases from V and 4 bases from J, with 12 bases in between. This CDR3 is built from 14 residues. The CDR3 bases are TGTGCCAGCAGTTTTTTATTAGGGTTCTATGGCTACACCTTC. As protein: CASSFLLGFYGYTF.

The chain has TRBV4-2 and TRBJ2-4, with no clear D. V lost 3 bases, J lost 0 bases, and 9 bases lay in between. The CDR3 sequence is 15 residues long. CDR1 is LGHNA and CDR2 is YNFKEQ in the germline V gene. The CDR3 spells CASSHFGVAKNIQYF. The DNA for the CDR3 is TGTGCCAGCAGCCACTTTGGAGTAGCCAAAAACATTCAGTACTTC.

CDR3 bases: TGTGCCAGCAGTTTAGGGGGGATGGATGAGCAGTTCTTC. Translation gives CASSLGGMDEQFF. This chain links TRBV12-3 or TRBV12-4 with TRBJ2-1, with D perhaps matching TRBD1 or TRBD2 (5 bases each). With 1 base removed from V and 8 bases from J, the gap between germline ends came to 9 bases. The CDR3 sequence is 13 residues long.

The rearrangement links TRBV21-1 to TRBJ2-5; TRBD1 was called by the table and not checked on the DNA. TRBV21-1 is shown as a pseudogene. This CDR3 region has 15 residues. This chain's CDR3 is CASSQWGGKQETQYF. CDR3 DNA sequence: TGTGCCAGCAGTCAGTGGGGGGGCAAGCAAGAGACCCAGTACTTC.

This clonotype was found a few times. The rearrangement uses TRBV4-1 and TRBJ2-2; 7 bases are shared with TRBD1. The germline V gene encodes CDR1 MGHRA and CDR2 YSYEKL. There are 16 residues in the CDR3. The junction had 11 bases not matched to a gene; V was cut back by 3 bases and J by 7 bases. The CDR3 loop reads CASSHRQGVPYGELFF. CDR3 nucleotide sequence: TGCGCCAGCAGCCATCGGCAGGGGGTCCCGTACGGGGAGCTGTTTTTT.

The chain uses TRBV20-1 and TRBJ1-1, with 8 positions matching TRBD1. This CDR3 contains 15 residues. Germline loops: CDR1 DFQATT, CDR2 SNEGSKA (reference sequence). V lost 3 bases and J lost 3; bases outside the gene matches: 9. This CDR3 reads CSARAAGGLDTEAFF. The CDR3 nucleotides read TGCAGTGCTAGGGCTGCAGGGGGCTTGGACACTGAAGCTTTCTTT.

There are a few counts of this clonotype. The J gene is TRBJ2-5, the V gene TRBV7-6; 7 bases match TRBD2. Trimming removed 0 bases from V and 2 bases from J; junction bases left unmatched: 9. The CDR3 is 17 amino acids. Germline V gene lookup returns CDR1 SGHVS and CDR2 FNYEAQ. CDR3 sequence: CASSLASPDGGQETQYF. The CDR3 DNA reads as TGTGCCAGCAGCTTAGCCTCGCCAGACGGGGGGCAAGAGACCCAGTACTTC.

The CDR3 is CSVGQRTGGEQYF. The CDR3 nucleotides read TGCAGCGTTGGACAAAGGACAGGGGGCGAGCAGTACTTC. The chain carries TRBV29-1 and TRBJ2-7, with 10 bases aligning to TRBD1. Germline CDR1 is SQVTM and CDR2 is ANQGSEA. V trimming: 4 bases; J trimming: 6 bases; junction bases outside the gene matches: 6. The CDR3 runs to 13 residues.

J is TRBJ2-5 and V is TRBV12-3 or TRBV12-4; TRBD1 might be the D (5 bases). The CDR3 is 15 residues long. V was trimmed by 6 bases and J by 3 bases, leaving 17 bases between them. The CDR3 loop reads CASSRRDVQKETQYF. The CDR3 DNA follows: TGTGCCAGCAGCCGCAGGGATGTCCAGAAAGAGACCCAGTACTTC.

The chain combines TRBV12-3 or TRBV12-4 with TRBJ1-2, with D unclear. The CDR3 is 13 amino acids. With 4 bases removed from V and 2 bases from J, the gap between germline ends came to 8 bases. The CDR3 nucleotides read TGTGCCAGCAGTTCTACCCCCAACTATGGCTACACCTTC. Translating gives CASSSTPNYGYTF.

The sample holds a few counts of this clonotype. The chain is built from TRBV3-1 and TRBJ2-1; D is unresolved. The CDR3 covers 16 residues. Germline CDR1 and CDR2: LGHDT and YNNKEL (reference sequence). V gave up 0 bases and J gave up 6 bases, with 15 bases separating them. The CDR3 loop is CASSQDPTADSNEQFF. The CDR3 DNA sequence: TGTGCCAGCAGCCAAGATCCGACGGCTGATTCCAATGAGCAGTTCTTC.